This TCR beta chain was recovered during a study of human T cells and chemical hapten exposure. Study in general: Skin of the upper inner arm, around 2 cm by around 2 cm, received 2% DPC for sensitization.

Regarding time point: patch test 1, 2 weeks after DPC sensitization. Treatment noted: therapeutic diphenylcyclopropenone sensitization with weekly scalp DPC. Patches went on only after blood had been drawn each time. V lost 3 bases, J lost 2 bases, and 20 bases lay in between. Per germline, CDR1 SGHAT and CDR2 FQNNGV. CDR3 length: 18 amino acids. Separate cDNA molecules received unique molecular identifiers, which the library attached to them. TCRdb analysed the RACE reads with MiXCR anew, one entry per CDR3 protein. Found here are around 120,000 distinct CDR3 sequences, around 15% of them singletons; the top ten hold 0.9% to 0.95%.

The TCR was taken from a man between 18 and 29 years old with alopecia areata. Some clones in this sample may be carry-over from other donors' samples. This sequence joins TRBV11-2 and TRBJ2-4; D might be TRBD2 (5 bases). Sequences were derived from whole blood, sampled in connection with sensitization to the hapten diphenylcyclopropenone (DPC). CDR3 sequence: CASSFHDEGSVTKNIQYF. The CDR3 bases are TGTGCCAGCAGCTTCCACGACGAGGGTTCGGTGACCAAAAACATTCAGTACTTC.